This T cell receptor (beta chain) was observed in a study of relationships among human T cell subsets. From mRNA, alpha and beta CDR3 regions were amplified using semiquantitative ARM-PCR. Tagged nested gene-specific primers were used first, then communal superprimers amplified exponentially. Exonuclease cleared nested primers, then first-round products were reamplified. In TCRdb, the multiplex PCR reads were re-called with MiXCR into one record per CDR3 protein. The sample has around 14,000 distinct CDR3 sequences; about three fifths are singletons. T cell subsets were isolated with magnetic beads coated with subset-specific monoclonal antibodies. V lost 0 bases to trimming and J lost 7 bases, with 7 bases between them. Germline CDR1 is MNHEY and CDR2 is SMNVEV (reference sequence). This CDR3 is 13 amino acids long. Broader study findings: Many CDR3s were shared across Th1, Th2 and regulatory subsets.

Turning to this clonotype: Its antigen is still unknown.

Material: total T cells sorted from blood. The receptor was derived from a man aged 35 to 55 in good health. The J gene is TRBJ2-1, the V gene TRBV27; D is undetermined. The CDR3 DNA sequence: TGTGCCAGCAGTTTATCGTGGGGTAATGAGCAGTTCTTC. This encodes CASSLSWGNEQFF.